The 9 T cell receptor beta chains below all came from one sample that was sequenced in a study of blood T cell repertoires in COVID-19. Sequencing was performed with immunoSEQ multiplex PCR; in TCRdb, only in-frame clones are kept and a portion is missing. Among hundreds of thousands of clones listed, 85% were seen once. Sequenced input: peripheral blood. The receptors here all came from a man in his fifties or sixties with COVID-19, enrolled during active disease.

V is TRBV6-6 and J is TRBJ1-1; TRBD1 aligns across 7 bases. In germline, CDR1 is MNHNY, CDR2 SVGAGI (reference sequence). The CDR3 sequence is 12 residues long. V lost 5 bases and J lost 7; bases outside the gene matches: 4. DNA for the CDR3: TGTGCCAGCAGTATCGACAGGGTTGAAGCTTTCTTT. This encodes CASSIDRVEAFF.

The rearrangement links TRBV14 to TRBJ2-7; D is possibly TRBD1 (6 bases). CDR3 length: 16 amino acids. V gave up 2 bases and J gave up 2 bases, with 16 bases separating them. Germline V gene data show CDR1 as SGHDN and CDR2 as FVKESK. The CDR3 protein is CASSQNSYRVPYEQYF. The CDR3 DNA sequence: TGTGCCAGCAGCCAAAACTCTTACAGGGTCCCCTACGAGCAGTACTTC.

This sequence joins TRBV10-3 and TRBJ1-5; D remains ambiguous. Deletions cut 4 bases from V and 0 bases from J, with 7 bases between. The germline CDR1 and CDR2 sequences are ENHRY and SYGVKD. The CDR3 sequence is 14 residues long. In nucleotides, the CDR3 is TGTGCCATCAGTGGCATAGATAGCAATCAGCCCCAGCATTTT. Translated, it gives CAISGIDSNQPQHF.

The CDR3 loop reads CASSIPGQGPAGETQYF. In nucleotides, the CDR3 is TGTGCCAGTAGTATACCCGGGCAGGGGCCGGCGGGAGAGACCCAGTACTTC. The chain couples TRBV19 to TRBJ2-5; D is perhaps TRBD1 (6 bases). Germline V lookup: CDR1 LNHDA, CDR2 SQIVND (reference sequence). The CDR3 sequence is 17 residues long. V was clipped by 2 bases and J by 4 bases, with 20 bases between them.

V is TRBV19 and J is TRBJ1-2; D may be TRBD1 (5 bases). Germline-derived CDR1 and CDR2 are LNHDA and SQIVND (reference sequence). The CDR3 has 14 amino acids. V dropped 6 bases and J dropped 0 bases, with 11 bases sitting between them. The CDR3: CASRLTAANYGYTF. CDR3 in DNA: TGTGCCAGTAGGTTGACAGCCGCTAACTATGGCTACACCTTC.

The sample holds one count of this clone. The CDR3 sequence is CASSDMMNEKLFF. CDR3 nucleotide sequence: TGTGCCAGCAGCGACATGATGAATGAAAAACTGTTTTTT. The chain is built from TRBV7-8 and TRBJ1-4; D is unclear. The V end lost 5 bases, the J end lost 5 bases, and 9 bases lay between the germline ends. The CDR3 is 13 residues long. CDR1 is SGHVS, CDR2 FQNEAQ, per germline.

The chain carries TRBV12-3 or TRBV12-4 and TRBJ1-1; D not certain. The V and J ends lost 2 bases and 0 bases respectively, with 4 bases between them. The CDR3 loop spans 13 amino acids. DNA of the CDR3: TGTGCCAGCAGTTTAATCATGAACACTGAAGCTTTCTTT. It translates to CASSLIMNTEAFF.

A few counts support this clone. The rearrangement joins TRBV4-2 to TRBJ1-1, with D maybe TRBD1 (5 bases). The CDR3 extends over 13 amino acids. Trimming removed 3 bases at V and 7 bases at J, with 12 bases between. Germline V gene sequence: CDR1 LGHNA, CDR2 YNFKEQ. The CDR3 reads CASSHSAGGEAFF. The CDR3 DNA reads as TGTGCCAGCAGCCACTCAGCGGGGGGTGAAGCTTTCTTT.

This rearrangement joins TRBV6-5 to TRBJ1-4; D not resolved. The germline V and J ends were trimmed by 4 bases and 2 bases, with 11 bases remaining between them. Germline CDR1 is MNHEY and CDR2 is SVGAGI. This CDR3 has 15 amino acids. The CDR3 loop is CASSLQVATNEKLFF. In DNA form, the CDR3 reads TGTGCCAGCAGTTTGCAGGTGGCGACTAATGAAAAACTGTTTTTT.